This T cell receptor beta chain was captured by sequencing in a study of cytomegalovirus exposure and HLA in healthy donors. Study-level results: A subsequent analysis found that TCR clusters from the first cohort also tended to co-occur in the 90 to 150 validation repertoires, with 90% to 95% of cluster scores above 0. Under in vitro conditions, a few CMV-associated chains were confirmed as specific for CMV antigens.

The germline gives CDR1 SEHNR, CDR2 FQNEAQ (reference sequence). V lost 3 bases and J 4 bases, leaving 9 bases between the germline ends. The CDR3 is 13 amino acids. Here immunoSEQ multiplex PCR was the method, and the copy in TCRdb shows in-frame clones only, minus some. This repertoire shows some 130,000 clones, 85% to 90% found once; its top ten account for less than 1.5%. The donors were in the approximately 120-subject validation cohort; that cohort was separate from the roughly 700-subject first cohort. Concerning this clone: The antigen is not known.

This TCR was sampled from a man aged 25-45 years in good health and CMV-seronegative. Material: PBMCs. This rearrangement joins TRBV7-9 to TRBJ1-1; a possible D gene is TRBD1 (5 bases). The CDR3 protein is CASSFREGTEAFF. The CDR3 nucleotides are TGTGCCAGCAGCTTCAGGGAAGGCACTGAAGCTTTCTTT.